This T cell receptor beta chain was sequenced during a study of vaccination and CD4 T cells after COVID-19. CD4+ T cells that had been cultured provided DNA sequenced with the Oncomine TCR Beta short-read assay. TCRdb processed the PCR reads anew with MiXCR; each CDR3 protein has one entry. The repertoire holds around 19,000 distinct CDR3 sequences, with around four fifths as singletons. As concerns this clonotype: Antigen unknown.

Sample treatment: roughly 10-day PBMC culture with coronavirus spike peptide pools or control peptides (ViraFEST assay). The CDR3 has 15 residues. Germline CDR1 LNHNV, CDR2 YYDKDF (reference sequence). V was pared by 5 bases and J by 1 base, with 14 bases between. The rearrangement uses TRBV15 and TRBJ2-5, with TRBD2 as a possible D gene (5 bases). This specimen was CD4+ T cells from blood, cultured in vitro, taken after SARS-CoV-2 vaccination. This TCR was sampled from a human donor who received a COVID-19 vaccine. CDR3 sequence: CATSPRPSFQETQYF. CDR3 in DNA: TGTGCCACCAGCCCCCGACCTAGCTTCCAAGAGACCCAGTACTTC.